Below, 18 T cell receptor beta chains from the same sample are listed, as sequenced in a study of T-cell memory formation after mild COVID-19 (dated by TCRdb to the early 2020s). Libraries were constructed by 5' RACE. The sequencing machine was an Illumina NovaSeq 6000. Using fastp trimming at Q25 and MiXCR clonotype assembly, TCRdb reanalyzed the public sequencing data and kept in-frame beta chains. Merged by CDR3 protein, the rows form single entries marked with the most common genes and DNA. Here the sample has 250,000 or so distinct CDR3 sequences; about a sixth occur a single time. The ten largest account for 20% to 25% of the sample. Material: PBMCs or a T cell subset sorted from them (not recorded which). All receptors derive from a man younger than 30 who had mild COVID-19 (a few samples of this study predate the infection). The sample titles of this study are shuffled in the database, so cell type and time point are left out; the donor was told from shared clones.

The CDR3 DNA sequence: TGTGCCAGCAGCCAAGCTTTTCCTGCTAGCGGGGGGGATTACGAGCAGTACTTC. This gives the protein CASSQAFPASGGDYEQYF. The chain joins TRBV3-1 to TRBJ2-7; TRBD2 agrees at 12 bases. There are 18 residues in the CDR3. After removal of 1 base from V and 4 bases from J, the junction contained 11 bases not matched to a gene. Germline V gene lookup returns CDR1 LGHDT and CDR2 YNNKEL (reference sequence).

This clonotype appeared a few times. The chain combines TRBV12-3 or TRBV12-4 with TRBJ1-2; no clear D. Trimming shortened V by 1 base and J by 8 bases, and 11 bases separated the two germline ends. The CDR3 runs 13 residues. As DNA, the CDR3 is TGTGCCAGCAGTTTAGGAGGACCCTTGGGCTACACCTTC. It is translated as CASSLGGPLGYTF.

CDR3 coding DNA: TGCGCCAGCAGCTTCTCCCAGACGAACACTGAAGCTTTCTTT. It yields the protein CASSFSQTNTEAFF. V and J are TRBV5-1 and TRBJ1-1; D is unresolved. V was pared by 2 bases and J by 1 base, with 9 bases between. CDR1 is SGHRS, CDR2 YFSETQ, per germline. CDR3 size: 14 residues.

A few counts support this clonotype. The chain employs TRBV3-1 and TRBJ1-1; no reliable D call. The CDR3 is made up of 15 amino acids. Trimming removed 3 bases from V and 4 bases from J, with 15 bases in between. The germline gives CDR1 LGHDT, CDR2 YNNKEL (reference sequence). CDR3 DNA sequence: TGTGCCAGCAGCCAGACCTGGCAGAGGATCACTGAAGCTTTCTTT. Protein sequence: CASSQTWQRITEAFF.

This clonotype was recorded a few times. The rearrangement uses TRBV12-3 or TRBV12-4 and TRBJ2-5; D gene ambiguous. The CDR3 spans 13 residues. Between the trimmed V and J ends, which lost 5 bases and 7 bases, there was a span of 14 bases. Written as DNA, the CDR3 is TGTGCCAGCAGTCCTGGCAACCCTGGGACCCAGTACTTC. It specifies CASSPGNPGTQYF.

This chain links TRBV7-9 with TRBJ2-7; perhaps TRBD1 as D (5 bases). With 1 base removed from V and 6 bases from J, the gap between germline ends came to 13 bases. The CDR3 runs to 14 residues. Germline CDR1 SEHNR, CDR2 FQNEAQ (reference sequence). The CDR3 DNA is TGTGCCAGCAGCTTAGAGGACACCGTGGGCGAGCAGTACTTC. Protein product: CASSLEDTVGEQYF.

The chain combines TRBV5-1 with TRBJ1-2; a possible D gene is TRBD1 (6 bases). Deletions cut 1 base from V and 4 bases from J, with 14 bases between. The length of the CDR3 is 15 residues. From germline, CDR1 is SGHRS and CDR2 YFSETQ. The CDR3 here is CASSLSSMDSYGYTF. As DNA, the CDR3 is TGCGCCAGCAGCTTGAGCTCCATGGACAGCTATGGCTACACCTTC.

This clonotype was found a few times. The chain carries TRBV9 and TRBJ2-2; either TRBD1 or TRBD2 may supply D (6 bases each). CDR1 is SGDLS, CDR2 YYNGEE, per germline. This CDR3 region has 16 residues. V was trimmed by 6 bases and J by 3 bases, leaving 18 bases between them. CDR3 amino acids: CASTHQRGADTGELFF. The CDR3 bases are TGTGCCAGCACCCACCAGAGGGGGGCGGACACCGGGGAGCTGTTTTTT.

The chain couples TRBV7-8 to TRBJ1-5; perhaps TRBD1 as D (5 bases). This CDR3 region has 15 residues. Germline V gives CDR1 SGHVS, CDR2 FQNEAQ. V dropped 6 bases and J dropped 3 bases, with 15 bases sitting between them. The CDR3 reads CASSISGSDNQPQHF. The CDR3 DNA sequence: TGTGCCAGCAGTATTTCAGGGTCTGACAATCAGCCCCAGCATTTT.

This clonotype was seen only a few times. CDR3 sequence (DNA): TGTGCCAGCCACAGGACGACCGGGGAGCTGTTTTTT. Translating it yields CASHRTTGELFF. The chain couples TRBV2 to TRBJ2-2, with a tentative D call TRBD1 (5 bases). V lost 8 bases, J lost 5 bases, and 9 bases lay in between. CDR1 is SNHLY, CDR2 FYNNEI, per germline. This CDR3 is 12 amino acids long.

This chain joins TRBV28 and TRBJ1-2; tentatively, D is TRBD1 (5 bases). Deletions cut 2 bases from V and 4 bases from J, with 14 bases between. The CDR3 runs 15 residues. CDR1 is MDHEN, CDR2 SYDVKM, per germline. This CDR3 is CASSLSLGGSYGYTF. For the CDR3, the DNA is TGTGCCAGCAGTTTAAGCCTGGGGGGGTCCTATGGCTACACCTTC.

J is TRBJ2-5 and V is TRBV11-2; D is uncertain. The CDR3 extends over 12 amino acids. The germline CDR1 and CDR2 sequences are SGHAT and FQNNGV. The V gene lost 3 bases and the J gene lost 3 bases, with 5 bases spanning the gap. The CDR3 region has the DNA TGTGCCAGCAGCTTGGGGAAAGAGACCCAGTACTTC. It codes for CASSLGKETQYF.

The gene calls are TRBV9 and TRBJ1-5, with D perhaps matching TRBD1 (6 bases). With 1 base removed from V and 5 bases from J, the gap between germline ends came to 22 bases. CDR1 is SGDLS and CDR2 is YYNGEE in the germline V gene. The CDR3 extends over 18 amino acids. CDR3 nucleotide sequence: TGTGCCAGCAGCGTATATCGACAGGCAGGGGCGGCCGATCAGCCCCAGCATTTT. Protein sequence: CASSVYRQAGAADQPQHF.

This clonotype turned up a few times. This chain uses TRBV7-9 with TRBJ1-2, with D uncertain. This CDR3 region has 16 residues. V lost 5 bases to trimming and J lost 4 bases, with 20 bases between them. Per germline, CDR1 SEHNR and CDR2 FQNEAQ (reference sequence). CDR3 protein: CASSPSPGDKSYGYTF. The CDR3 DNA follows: TGTGCCAGCAGCCCGAGCCCGGGAGACAAGTCCTATGGCTACACCTTC.

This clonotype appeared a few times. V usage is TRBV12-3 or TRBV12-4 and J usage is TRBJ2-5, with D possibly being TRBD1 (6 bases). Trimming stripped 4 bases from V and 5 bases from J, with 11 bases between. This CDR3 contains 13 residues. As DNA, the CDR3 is TGTGCCAGCAGTTACAGGGCCATGGAGACCCAGTACTTC. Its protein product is CASSYRAMETQYF.

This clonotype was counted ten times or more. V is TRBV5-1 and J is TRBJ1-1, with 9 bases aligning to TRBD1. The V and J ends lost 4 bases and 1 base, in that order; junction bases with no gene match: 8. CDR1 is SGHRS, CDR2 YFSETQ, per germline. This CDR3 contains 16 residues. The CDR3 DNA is TGCGCCAGCAGCCCACAGGGACAGGGATCGAACACTGAAGCTTTCTTT. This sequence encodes CASSPQGQGSNTEAFF.

The CDR3 DNA reads as TGCAGTGCTACCACCTGGGAGACCCAGTACTTC. Translating gives CSATTWETQYF. J is TRBJ2-5 and V is TRBV20-1; D remains ambiguous. The CDR3 runs 11 residues. Looked up from germline, CDR1 is DFQATT and CDR2 is SNEGSKA (reference sequence). Trimming cost V 4 bases and J 5 bases, with 8 bases left between them.

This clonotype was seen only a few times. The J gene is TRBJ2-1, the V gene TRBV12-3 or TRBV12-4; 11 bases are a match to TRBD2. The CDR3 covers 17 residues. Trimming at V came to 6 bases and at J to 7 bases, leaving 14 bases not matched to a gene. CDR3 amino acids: CASSRYSGGVTSNEQFF. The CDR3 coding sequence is TGTGCCAGCAGCCGGTATAGCGGGGGGGTTACTTCGAATGAGCAGTTCTTC.